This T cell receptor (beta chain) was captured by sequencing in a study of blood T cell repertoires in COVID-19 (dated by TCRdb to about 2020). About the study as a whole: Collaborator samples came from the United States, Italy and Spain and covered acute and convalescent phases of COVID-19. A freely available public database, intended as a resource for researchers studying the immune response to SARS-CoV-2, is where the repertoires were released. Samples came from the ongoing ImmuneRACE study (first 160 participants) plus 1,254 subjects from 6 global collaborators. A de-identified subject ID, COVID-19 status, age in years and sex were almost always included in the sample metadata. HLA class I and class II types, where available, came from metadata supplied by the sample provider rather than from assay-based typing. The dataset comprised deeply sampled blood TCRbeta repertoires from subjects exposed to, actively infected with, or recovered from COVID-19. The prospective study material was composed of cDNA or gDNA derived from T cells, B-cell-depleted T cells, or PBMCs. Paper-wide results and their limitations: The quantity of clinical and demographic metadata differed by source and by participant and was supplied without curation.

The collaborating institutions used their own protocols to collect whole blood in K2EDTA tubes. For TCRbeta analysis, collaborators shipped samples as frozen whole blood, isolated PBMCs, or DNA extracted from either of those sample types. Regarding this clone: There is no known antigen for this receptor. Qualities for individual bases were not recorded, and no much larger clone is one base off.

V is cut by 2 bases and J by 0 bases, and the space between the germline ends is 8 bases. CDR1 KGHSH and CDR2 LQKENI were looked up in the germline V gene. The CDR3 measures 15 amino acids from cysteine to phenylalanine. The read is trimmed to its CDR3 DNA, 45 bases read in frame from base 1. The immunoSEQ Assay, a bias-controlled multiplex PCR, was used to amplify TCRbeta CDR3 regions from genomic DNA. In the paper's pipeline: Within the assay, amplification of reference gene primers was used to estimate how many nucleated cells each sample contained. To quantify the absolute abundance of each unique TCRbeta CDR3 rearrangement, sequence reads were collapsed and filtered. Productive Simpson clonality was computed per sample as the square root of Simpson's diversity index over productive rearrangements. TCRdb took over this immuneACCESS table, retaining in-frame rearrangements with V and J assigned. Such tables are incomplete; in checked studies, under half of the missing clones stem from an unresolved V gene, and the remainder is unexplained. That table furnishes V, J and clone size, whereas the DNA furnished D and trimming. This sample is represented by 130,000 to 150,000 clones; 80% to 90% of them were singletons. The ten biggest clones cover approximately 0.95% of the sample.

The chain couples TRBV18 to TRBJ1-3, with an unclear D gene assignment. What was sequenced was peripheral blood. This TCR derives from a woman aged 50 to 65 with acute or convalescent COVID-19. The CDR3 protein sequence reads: CASSPAGNSGNTIYF. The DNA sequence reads TGTGCCAGCTCACCAGCAGGCAACTCTGGAAACACCATATATTTT.